This T cell receptor (beta chain) was retrieved from a study of shared clonotypes between healthy human individuals. Overall study results and limits: Generation probabilities were higher for clonotypes shared across all four sorted-subset donors than for unshared ones. Sorted-subset samples were not fully sequenced, rarefaction indicated.

V gave up 4 bases and J gave up 3 bases, with 13 bases separating them. The CDR3 length is 15 residues. Germline CDR1 is KGHSH and CDR2 is LQKENI. This clone was observed a single time. Its cognate antigen is unknown. Replicate PCRs from sorted subsets contained roughly 200 ng DNA, which is around 30,000 T cell genomes. How the authors handled the data: Because ImmunoSEQ provided only junction sequences with no quality scores, the filtering differed. Libraries were prepared by immunoSEQ multiplex PCR; TCRdb keeps only in-frame clonotypes and omits some of them. V and J calls and clone size are those listed in that table; D and trimming were worked out from the DNA. The sample consists of some 500,000 clones, 90% to 96% of them appearing once.

The sequenced sample consisted of naive CD4+ T cells sorted from blood. Stated subset: CD45RA+ positively selected. The origin of this receptor is a woman aged 25 to 39 in good health. V is TRBV18 and J is TRBJ1-5; D is unclear. CDR3 region: CASSHGDRNNQPQHF. The DNA for the CDR3 is TGTGCCAGCTCACACGGGGATAGGAACAATCAGCCCCAGCATTTT.